The 24 T cell receptor beta chains listed next were all sequenced from one sample in a study of cytomegalovirus exposure and HLA in healthy donors. Researchers ran the PCR with 60 Vbeta and 13 Jbeta primers. Some clones are missing from TCRdb's copy, which holds only in-frame ones; the method was immunoSEQ multiplex PCR. The table records roughly 75,000 clones, 70% to 85% of them present only once. Sequencing used PBMCs. These receptor sequences come from a man between 65 and 85 years old in good health and CMV-seropositive.

CDR3 in amino acids: CASSRGAGTGDREQYF. DNA for the CDR3: TGTGCCAGCAGCCGAGGAGCCGGGACAGGGGACCGCGAGCAGTACTTC. V is TRBV7-9 and J is TRBJ2-7; 10 positions match TRBD1. The CDR3 runs 16 residues. Germline values: CDR1 SEHNR, CDR2 FQNEAQ (reference sequence). J was trimmed by 6 bases and V by 5 bases; bases with no gene match: 13.

This clone was seen just once. This chain links TRBV7-3 with TRBJ2-5; TRBD1 matches 7 bases. Germline CDR1 SGHTA, CDR2 FQGTGA. V was pared by 5 bases and J by 3 bases, with 6 bases of the junction left unmatched. This CDR3 contains 14 residues. DNA for the CDR3: TGTGCCAGCAGCCTCGGGACAGACGAAGAGACCCAGTACTTC. Translating it yields CASSLGTDEETQYF.

J is TRBJ1-2 and V is TRBV13, with 10 nucleotides matching TRBD1. This CDR3 is 14 amino acids long. Germline CDR1 reads PRHDT; CDR2 reads FYEKMQ (reference sequence). V lost 5 bases to trimming and J lost 3 bases; unmatched junction nucleotides: 3. The CDR3 protein is CASSMGTGDYGYTF. The CDR3 DNA follows: TGTGCCAGCAGCATGGGGACAGGGGACTATGGCTACACCTTC.

The rearrangement joins TRBV10-3 to TRBJ1-2; TRBD1 matches at 7 bases. The CDR3 consists of 13 residues. V lost 6 bases to trimming and J lost 4 bases; unmatched junction nucleotides: 5. The germline gives CDR1 ENHRY, CDR2 SYGVKD. CDR3 residues: CAIRRDSSYGYTF. The CDR3 DNA reads as TGTGCCATCAGGAGGGACAGCTCCTATGGCTACACCTTC.

V and J are TRBV30 and TRBJ2-7, with 9 bases fitting TRBD1. This CDR3 spans 14 amino acids. V shed 7 bases, J shed 3 bases, and the junction held 10 bases outside the gene matches. Germline V lookup: CDR1 GTSNPN, CDR2 SVGIG (reference sequence). CDR3 in amino acids: CASSGTGKIYEQYF. The CDR3 coding sequence is TGTGCCTCCTCCGGGACAGGGAAAATCTACGAGCAGTACTTC.

V gene TRBV7-6 combines with J gene TRBJ2-1; possibly TRBD2 for D (6 bases). The CDR3 contains 15 residues. CDR1 and CDR2 from the germline V gene are SGHVS and FNYEAQ. V shed 4 bases and J shed 4 bases, with 14 bases lying between them. The CDR3 DNA sequence: TGTGCCAGCAGCTCAAATAGCGGAACATACAATGAGCAGTTCTTC. It is translated as CASSSNSGTYNEQFF.

This clone was detected once. Other nucleotide sequences from this sample produce the same CDR3. The rearrangement joins TRBV11-3 to TRBJ2-3; TRBD1 might be the D (5 bases). Germline V lookup: CDR1 SGHNT, CDR2 YENEEA. Deletions cut 1 base from V and 0 bases from J, with 8 bases between. This CDR3 region has 15 residues. The CDR3, as DNA: TGTGCCAGCAGCTTAGGGCAGGGTAGCACAGATACGCAGTATTTT. Protein product: CASSLGQGSTDTQYF.

Written as DNA, the CDR3 is TGCGCCAGCAGCTTGGGGCGGACAGGGGGCGAGGAGACCCAGTACTTC. It is translated as CASSLGRTGGEETQYF. This sequence joins TRBV5-1 and TRBJ2-5; TRBD1 agrees at 11 bases. The junction had 6 bases not matched to a gene; V was cut back by 0 bases and J by 5 bases. CDR3 length: 16 residues. CDR1 and CDR2 (germline): SGHRS, YFSETQ.

V and J are TRBV10-1 and TRBJ2-1, with D tentatively TRBD2 (5 bases). V dropped 0 bases and J dropped 5 bases, with 8 bases sitting between them. Germline V lookup: CDR1 WNHNN, CDR2 SYGVQD (reference sequence). The CDR3 extends over 14 amino acids. DNA for the CDR3: TGCGCCAGCAGTGAGTCTGGACTTAACAATGAGCAGTTCTTC. This gives the protein CASSESGLNNEQFF.

The chain employs TRBV7-2 and TRBJ1-4; 9 bases align to TRBD1. CDR1 SGHTA and CDR2 FQGNSA come from the germline V gene. This CDR3 is 16 amino acids long. Trimming took 4 bases from V and 0 from J; bases not matched to a gene: 3. CDR3: CASSYDRGTTNEKLFF. The CDR3 region has the DNA TGTGCCAGCAGCTATGACAGGGGGACAACTAATGAAAAACTGTTTTTT.

The chain recombines TRBV19 with TRBJ1-1; D unclear. Between the trimmed V and J ends, which lost 9 bases and 7 bases, there was a span of 9 bases. The germline gives CDR1 LNHDA, CDR2 SQIVND (reference sequence). The CDR3 is made up of 10 amino acids. CDR3 coding DNA: TGTGCCAGCGGGAATTTTGAAGCTTTCTTT. As protein: CASGNFEAFF.

J is TRBJ1-2 and V is TRBV18, with D tentatively TRBD1 (6 bases). Germline lookup yields CDR1 KGHSH and CDR2 LQKENI. The CDR3 loop spans 13 amino acids. V was shortened by 2 bases and J by 5 bases, with 9 bases between the two germline ends. In nucleotides, the CDR3 is TGTGCCAGCTCACCAGGACAGCTATATGGCTACACCTTC. This encodes CASSPGQLYGYTF.

This chain links TRBV30 with TRBJ2-3, with D perhaps matching TRBD1 (5 bases). V was clipped by 2 bases and J by 0 bases, with 9 bases between them. The CDR3 covers 14 residues. CDR1 is GTSNPN, CDR2 SVGIG, per germline (reference sequence). The CDR3 DNA follows: TGTGCCTGGAGTACAGGACCTAGCACAGATACGCAGTATTTT. Translated: CAWSTGPSTDTQYF.

The V gene is TRBV7-8, the J gene TRBJ2-1; TRBD2 aligns across 11 bases. CDR3 length: 16 amino acids. Per the germline V gene, CDR1 is SGHVS and CDR2 is FQNEAQ. The V and J ends lost 5 bases and 9 bases, in that order; junction bases with no gene match: 12. The CDR3 region has the DNA TGTGCCAGCAGCAAAGGTCAACTAGCGGGAGCGAGTGAGCAGTTCTTC. As protein: CASSKGQLAGASEQFF.

Regarding this clone: The junction does not match germline at one end; this may be a read error. This sequence joins TRBV11-2 and TRBJ1-1; a possible D gene is TRBD1 (6 bases). This CDR3 spans 15 amino acids. Germline V gives CDR1 SGHAT, CDR2 FQNNGV. CDR3 bases: TGTGCCAGCACCTTAGTTGGGGGCGGTGGCACTGAAGCTTTCTTT. It is translated as CASTLVGGGGTEAFF.

Here the CDR3 reads CASSERGSSYEQYF. The CDR3 bases are TGTGCCAGCAGTGAAAGGGGAAGCTCCTACGAGCAGTACTTC. The chain couples TRBV2 to TRBJ2-7, with a possible D match to TRBD1 (5 bases). CDR1 SNHLY and CDR2 FYNNEI come from the germline V gene. V was shortened by 2 bases and J by 0 bases, with 8 bases between the two germline ends. CDR3 length: 14 amino acids.

This clone was seen only once. The rearrangement joins TRBV6-1 to TRBJ2-7; 8 bases are a match to TRBD1. The germline V gene encodes CDR1 MNHNS and CDR2 SASEGT. The CDR3 covers 14 residues. The J segment lost 3 bases and the V segment lost 4 bases, leaving 5 bases of the junction unmatched. The CDR3 protein is CASSVDRGYYEQYF. The CDR3 coding sequence is TGTGCCAGCAGTGTAGACAGGGGTTACTACGAGCAGTACTTC.

This sequence joins TRBV25-1 and TRBJ1-2, with 7 bases aligning to TRBD1. Germline lookup yields CDR1 MGHDK and CDR2 SYGVNS. Trimming cost V 3 bases and J 3 bases; bases outside gene matches: 1. The CDR3 is made up of 13 amino acids. The CDR3 protein is CASSEDRYYGYTF. In DNA, the CDR3 is TGTGCCAGCAGTGAGGACAGGTACTATGGCTACACCTTC.

The chain carries TRBV5-8 and TRBJ1-6; D call uncertain. The germline gives CDR1 SGHTS, CDR2 YDEGEE. The CDR3 sequence is 14 residues long. Trimming cost V 2 bases and J 8 bases, with 11 bases left between them. CDR3 sequence: CASSFDAQYSPLHF. CDR3 sequence (DNA): TGTGCCAGCAGCTTCGATGCACAGTATTCACCCCTCCACTTT. The whole variable domain, remainder taken from reference TRBV5-8 and TRBJ1-6, is EAGVTQSPTHLIKTRGQQATLRCSPISGHTSVYWYQQALGLGLQFLLWYDEGEERNRGNFPPRFSGRQFPNYSSELNVNALELEDSALYLCASSFDAQYSPLHFGNGTRLTVT.

The chain combines TRBV11-3 with TRBJ2-7; a possible D gene is TRBD1 (6 bases). Germline V lookup: CDR1 SGHNT, CDR2 YENEEA. Trimming left V 5 bases short and J 0 bases short, with 11 bases between. The CDR3 covers 14 residues. The CDR3 DNA reads as TGTGCCAGCAGCCCGGGACATGACTCCTACGAGCAGTACTTC. This gives the protein CASSPGHDSYEQYF. Combining the CDR3 with reference TRBV11-3 and TRBJ2-7 gives the whole variable domain EAGVVQSPRYKIIEKKQPVAFWCNPISGHNTLYWYLQNLGQGPELLIRYENEEAVDDSQLPKDRFSAERLKGVDSTLKIQPAELGDSAVYLCASSPGHDSYEQYFGPGTRLTVT.

The chain has TRBV7-6 and TRBJ2-6; TRBD1 agrees at 7 bases. Trimming removed 2 bases from V and 3 bases from J; junction bases left unmatched: 4. CDR1 is SGHVS and CDR2 is FNYEAQ in the germline V gene. This CDR3 contains 16 residues. Here the CDR3 DNA reads TGTGCCAGCAGCTTACGACAGGGTCTTGGGGCCAACGTCCTGACTTTC. Amino acid sequence: CASSLRQGLGANVLTF.

This clone has a handful of counts. The V and J genes are TRBV7-2 and TRBJ1-5, with a tentative D call TRBD1 (5 bases). Germline CDR1 and CDR2: SGHTA and FQGNSA. The length of the CDR3 is 15 residues. Deletions cut 5 bases from V and 3 bases from J, with 14 bases between. DNA of the CDR3: TGTGCCAGCAGCCCACGGGGGTGGGACAATCAGCCCCAGCATTTT. The encoded protein is CASSPRGWDNQPQHF.

The chain links TRBV2 to TRBJ1-4; 7 positions agree with TRBD1. The CDR3 consists of 14 residues. Germline CDR1 SNHLY, CDR2 FYNNEI. V was clipped by 8 bases and J by 8 bases; unmatched bases: 11. CDR3 sequence (DNA): TGTGCCAGCCGCCCCGGGACAGCGACAGAAAAACTGTTTTTT. Translating gives CASRPGTATEKLFF.

This chain links TRBV28 with TRBJ2-7; the D gene is possibly TRBD1 (6 bases). The CDR3 has 15 amino acids. The germline V and J ends were trimmed by 5 bases and 5 bases, with 19 bases remaining between them. CDR1 and CDR2 (germline): MDHEN, SYDVKM. The chain's CDR3 is CASSLTGFRMNEQYF. The DNA of the CDR3 is TGTGCCAGCAGTCTCACAGGGTTCAGGATGAACGAGCAGTACTTC.